What follows are 9 T cell receptor beta chains derived from one specimen sequenced in a study of blood T cells in healthy people across ages. A sample-barcoded 5' primer and a J-beta primer mix were used in a second PCR of roughly 7 to 11 cycles. TCRdb reanalysed the 5' RACE reads using MiXCR and keeps one entry per CDR3 protein. Of 720,000 or so distinct CDR3 sequences in the sample, 40% to 50% are singletons; the top ten hold about 32%. The sequencing input was blood. The receptors stem from a man older than 75 in good health.

This rearrangement joins TRBV29-1 to TRBJ1-2, with TRBD1 matching 8 bases. Germline V lookup: CDR1 SQVTM, CDR2 ANQGSEA. The ends lost 6 bases at V and 10 bases at J; junction bases unmatched: 7. The CDR3 extends over 11 amino acids. As DNA, the CDR3 is TGCAGCGTCGGGACAGGCTCAAACTACACCTTC. It translates to CSVGTGSNYTF. Combining the CDR3 with reference TRBV29-1 and TRBJ1-2 gives the whole variable domain SAVISQKPSRDICQRGTSLTIQCQVDSQVTMMFWYRQQPGQSLTLIATANQGSEATYESGFVIDKFPISRPNLTFSTLTVSNMSPEDSSIYLCSVGTGSNYTFGSGTRLTVV.

The chain employs TRBV5-1 and TRBJ2-3, with 8 bases lining up with TRBD2. CDR1 and CDR2 (germline): SGHRS, YFSETQ. The CDR3 length is 13 residues. The junction had 5 bases not matched to a gene; V was cut back by 6 bases and J by 5 bases. The CDR3 DNA reads as TGCGCCAGCACCGGAGCGGGGGAAGATACGCAGTATTTT. Translated, it gives CASTGAGEDTQYF.

In regard to this clonotype: A read error may produce the germline difference seen at one junction end. The chain recombines TRBV20-1 with TRBJ1-1, with D unclear. Per germline, CDR1 DFQATT and CDR2 SNEGSKA (reference sequence). This CDR3 is built from 11 residues. Written as DNA, the CDR3 is TGCAATGCTTGGGAGAACACTGAAGCTTTCTTT. Translating gives CNAWENTEAFF.

This clonotype was seen a few times. This sequence joins TRBV3-1 and TRBJ2-6; tentatively, D is TRBD2 (5 bases). The CDR3 totals 18 residues. Trimming took off 1 base at V and 0 bases at J, with 13 bases between the two ends. Germline values: CDR1 LGHDT, CDR2 YNNKEL (reference sequence). The CDR3 nucleotides are TGTGCCAGCAGCCAAGCCATTGAGAGGGCCTCTGGGGCCAACGTCCTGACTTTC. Translating it yields CASSQAIERASGANVLTF.

This chain connects TRBV2 to TRBJ1-5; D unclear. Trimming left V 7 bases short and J 4 bases short, with 11 bases between. CDR1 is SNHLY, CDR2 FYNNEI, per germline. This CDR3 comprises 13 residues. This chain's CDR3 is CASMLRENQPQHF. CDR3 DNA sequence: TGTGCCAGCATGCTGAGGGAAAATCAGCCCCAGCATTTT.

This clonotype was seen a handful of times. CDR3 loop: CASSLEPTGAGTEAFF. Written as DNA, the CDR3 is TGCGCCAGCAGCCTGGAACCGACAGGGGCGGGCACTGAAGCTTTCTTT. The gene calls are TRBV5-1 and TRBJ1-1, with 8 positions matching TRBD1. With 4 bases clipped from V and 4 bases from J, the junction kept 12 bases outside the gene matches. The germline V gene encodes CDR1 SGHRS and CDR2 YFSETQ. CDR3 size: 16 residues.

The sample holds a few counts of this clonotype. V is TRBV6-2 or TRBV6-3 and J is TRBJ2-1; 9 bases are shared with TRBD2. V gave up 8 bases and J gave up 5 bases; unmatched junction bases: 10. Germline lookup yields CDR1 MNHEY and CDR2 SVGEGT. The CDR3 sequence is 15 residues long. The chain's CDR3 is CASSLGLARDNEQFF. In DNA, the CDR3 is TGTGCCAGCTCTCTTGGACTAGCGCGCGACAATGAGCAGTTCTTC.

This chain connects TRBV24-1 to TRBJ1-1; TRBD1 agrees at 11 bases. J was trimmed by 4 bases and V by 2 bases; bases with no gene match: 8. Germline V gene lookup returns CDR1 KGHDR and CDR2 SFDVKD. The CDR3 sequence is 17 residues long. The CDR3 sequence is CATSDSAMDRGLTEAFF. CDR3 nucleotide sequence: TGTGCCACCAGTGATTCAGCAATGGACAGGGGGCTCACTGAAGCTTTCTTT.

The chain carries TRBV4-2 and TRBJ2-6, with 11 bases lining up with TRBD1. Germline CDR1 LGHNA, CDR2 YNFKEQ. With 4 bases clipped from V and 1 base from J, the junction kept 12 bases outside the gene matches. This CDR3 spans 20 amino acids. The CDR3 bases are TGTGCCAGCAGCCGCCGGGACAGGGGGTCGGGGGCATCTGGGGCCAACGTCCTGACTTTC. It encodes CASSRRDRGSGASGANVLTF.